This paragraph reports one TCR beta chain. This clone was seen more than once but under ten times. It has no known antigen specificity. One base away there is no much larger clone; base qualities are not given. This sample stems from a study of blood T cell repertoires in COVID-19 (dated by TCRdb to the early 2020s). General notes on the study: Samples covering the acute and convalescent phases of COVID-19 were provided by collaborators in the United States, Italy and Spain. The prospective study material was composed of cDNA or gDNA derived from T cells, B-cell-depleted T cells, or PBMCs. Subjects who had been exposed to COVID-19, were actively infected with it, or had recovered from it provided the deeply sampled blood TCRbeta repertoires that made up the dataset. Samples came from the ongoing ImmuneRACE study (first 160 participants) plus 1,254 subjects from 6 global collaborators. A de-identified subject ID, COVID-19 status, age in years and sex were almost always included in the sample metadata. The repertoires were made available in a free public database intended to serve as a resource for research on the immune response to SARS-CoV-2. Where available, HLA class I and class II types were obtained from metadata supplied by the sample provider rather than from assay-based typing.

At one collaborating source in Seattle, patients were enrolled during active infection and were followed longitudinally through the course of disease. Each collaborating institution followed its own protocols to collect whole blood in K2EDTA tubes. For TCRbeta analysis, collaborators shipped samples in one of three forms: frozen whole blood, isolated PBMCs, or DNA extracted from either of those sample types. The investigation overall reported the following: The quantity of clinical and demographic metadata differed by source and by participant and was supplied without curation.

In the germline V gene (reference sequence), CDR1 corresponds to LNHDA and CDR2 to SQIVND. The CDR3 runs 15 amino acids, cysteine and phenylalanine included. Of the read, only the CDR3 DNA is kept; its 45 bases are in frame from base 1. Trimming at the junction amounts to 3 bases on V and 4 bases on J, and the germline ends lie 15 bases apart. TCRbeta CDR3 regions were amplified from genomic DNA using the immunoSEQ Assay, a bias-controlled multiplex PCR. The authors processed their data as follows. Within the assay, amplification of reference gene primers was used to estimate how many nucleated cells each sample contained. Sequence reads were collapsed and filtered to measure the absolute abundance of every unique TCRbeta CDR3 rearrangement. For each sample, productive Simpson clonality was calculated as the square root of Simpson's diversity index across productive rearrangements. In its TCRdb copy, this immuneACCESS table keeps in-frame sequences only and misses some clones. Where compared with another copy, unresolved V genes explain less than half of these, and the others have no known cause. V and J calls and clone size follow that table, whereas D and trimming were derived from the DNA. In all, the sample holds about 150,000 clones, and 75% to 90% of those were seen once. The ten largest account for 13% of the sample.

The sequence is built from TRBV19 and TRBJ1-2; the D gene is unclear. This clonotype was obtained from a man aged 18 to 30 with COVID-19, enrolled during active disease. Sequencing was performed on peripheral blood. The CDR3 corresponds to CASSIKPEGGYGYTF. The DNA is TGTGCCAGTAGTATTAAGCCAGAAGGAGGCTATGGCTACACCTTC.